This TCR beta chain was recorded in a study of T cell repertoires in cytomegalovirus infection. The CDR3 spans 15 residues. Germline assignment: CDR1 SEHNR and CDR2 FQNEAQ (reference sequence). V shed 4 bases and J 8 bases; nucleotides not matched to a gene: 8. TCRdb recomputed calls from the reads with MiXCR, one row per CDR3 protein. This repertoire shows around 530,000 distinct CDR3 sequences, approximately 15% found once; its top ten account for approximately 24%. The rearrangement links TRBV7-9 to TRBJ2-3, with TRBD2 identical over 11 bases. This sequence originates from a human donor in good health (CMV status not recorded). Some clones in this sample may be carry-over from other donors' samples. The sample consisted of CD8+ T cells from PBMCs. CDR3 in DNA: TGTGCCAGCAGCTCCGTAGCGGGAGGGGAGGGTACGCAGTATTTT. Protein: CASSSVAGGEGTQYF.